This T cell receptor beta chain was observed in a study of cytomegalovirus exposure and HLA in healthy donors. Notes on the study in general: Rare TCR sequences dominated, though some public TCRs recurred in many donors. Common viral pathogens (according to a later analysis) appeared linked to several of the most significant clusters. There were 150 to 200 TCR beta chains listed as cytomegalovirus-associated.

As to this clone: The antigen is undetermined.

Trimming pared 4 bases from V and 4 bases from J, leaving 14 bases between. This CDR3 region has 14 residues. CDR1 is SGDLS, CDR2 YYNGEE, per germline. Primers included in the PCR were 60 Vbeta and 13 Jbeta primers. This table comes from immunoSEQ multiplex PCR, and its TCRdb copy is limited to in-frame clones, with some not included. The table lists 110,000 or so clones, around 70% of them singletons. The gene calls are TRBV9 and TRBJ1-2; D is possibly TRBD1 (6 bases). The source is a woman between 35 and 50 years old in good health and CMV-seropositive. The sample was PBMCs. Here the CDR3 DNA reads TGTGCCAGCAGCCTTACAGGGCTAACCTATGGCTACACCTTC. Protein product: CASSLTGLTYGYTF.